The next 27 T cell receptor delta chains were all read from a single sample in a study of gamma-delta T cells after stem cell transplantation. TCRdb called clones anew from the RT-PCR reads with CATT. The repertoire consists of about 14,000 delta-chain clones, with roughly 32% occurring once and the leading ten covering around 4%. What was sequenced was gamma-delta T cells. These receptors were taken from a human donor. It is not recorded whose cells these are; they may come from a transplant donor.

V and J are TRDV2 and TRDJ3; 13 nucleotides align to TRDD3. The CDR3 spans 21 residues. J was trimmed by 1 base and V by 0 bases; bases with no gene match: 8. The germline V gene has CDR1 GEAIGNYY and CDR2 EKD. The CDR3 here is CACDTVLLGDTKSWDTRQMFF. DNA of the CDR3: TGTGCCTGTGACACCGTTCTACTGGGGGATACGAAATCCTGGGACACCCGACAGATGTTTTTC.

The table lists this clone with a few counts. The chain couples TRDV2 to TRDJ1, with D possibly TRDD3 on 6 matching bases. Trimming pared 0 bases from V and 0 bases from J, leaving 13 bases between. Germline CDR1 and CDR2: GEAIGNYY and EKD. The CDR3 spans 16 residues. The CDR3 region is CACDTGGDPYTDKLIF. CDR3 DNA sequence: TGTGCCTGTGACACCGGTGGGGATCCGTACACCGATAAACTCATCTTT.

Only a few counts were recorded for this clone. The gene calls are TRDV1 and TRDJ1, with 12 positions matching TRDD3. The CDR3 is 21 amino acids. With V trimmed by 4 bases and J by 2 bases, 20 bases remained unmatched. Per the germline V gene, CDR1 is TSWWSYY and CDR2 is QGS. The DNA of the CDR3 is TGTGCTCTTGGGGCCAACCTTCCTACGATATACTGGGGGATACTAACCGATAAACTCATCTTT. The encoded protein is CALGANLPTIYWGILTDKLIF.

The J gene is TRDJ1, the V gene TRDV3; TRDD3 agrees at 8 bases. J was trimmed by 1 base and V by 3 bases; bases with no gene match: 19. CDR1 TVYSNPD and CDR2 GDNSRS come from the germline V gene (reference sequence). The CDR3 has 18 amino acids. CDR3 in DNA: TGTGCCTTCGCCGACGTCTACGGGATACGGACGATCACCGATAAACTCATCTTT. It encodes CAFADVYGIRTITDKLIF.

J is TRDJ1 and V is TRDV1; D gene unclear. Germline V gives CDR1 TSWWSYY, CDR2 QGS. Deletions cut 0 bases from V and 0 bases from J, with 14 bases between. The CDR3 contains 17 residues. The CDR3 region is CALGELVPVPDTDKLIF. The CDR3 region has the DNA TGTGCTCTTGGGGAACTGGTCCCCGTCCCTGACACCGATAAACTCATCTTT.

The DNA of the CDR3 is TGTGCCTGTGACTCACTGGGGGATACAGCACAACTCTTCTTT. Amino acid sequence: CACDSLGDTAQLFF. The chain has TRDV2 and TRDJ2; the match to TRDD3 covers 10 bases. With V trimmed by 3 bases and J by 5 bases, 2 bases remained unmatched. Germline CDR1 and CDR2: GEAIGNYY and EKD. The CDR3 is made up of 14 amino acids.

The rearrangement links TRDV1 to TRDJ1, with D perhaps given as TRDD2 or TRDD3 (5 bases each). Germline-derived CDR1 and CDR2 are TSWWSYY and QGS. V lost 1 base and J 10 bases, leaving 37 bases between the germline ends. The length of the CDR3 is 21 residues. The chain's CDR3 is CALGERPGFPAFGDTTDALIF. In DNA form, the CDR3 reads TGTGCTCTTGGGGAACGTCCCGGCTTCCCGGCTTTCGGCGATACCACAGATGCACTCATCTTT.

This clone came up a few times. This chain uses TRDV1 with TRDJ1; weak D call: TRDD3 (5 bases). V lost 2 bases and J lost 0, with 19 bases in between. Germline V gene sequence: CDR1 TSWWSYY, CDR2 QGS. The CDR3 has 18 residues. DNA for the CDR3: TGTGCTCTTGGGGAATGGTACGGGGGGGCCTTGAACACCGATAAACTCATCTTT. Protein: CALGEWYGGALNTDKLIF.

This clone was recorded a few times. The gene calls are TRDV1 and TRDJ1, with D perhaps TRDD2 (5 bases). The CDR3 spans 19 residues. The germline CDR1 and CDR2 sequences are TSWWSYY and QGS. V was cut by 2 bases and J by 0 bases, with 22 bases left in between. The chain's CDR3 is CALGEGVLFRRGYTDKLIF. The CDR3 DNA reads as TGTGCTCTTGGGGAAGGTGTCCTATTTAGACGGGGTTACACCGATAAACTCATCTTT.

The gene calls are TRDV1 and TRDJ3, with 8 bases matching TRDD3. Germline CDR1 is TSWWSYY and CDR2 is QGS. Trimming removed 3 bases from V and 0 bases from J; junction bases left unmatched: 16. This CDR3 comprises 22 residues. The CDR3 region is CALGDNRLAGGENSWDTRQMFF. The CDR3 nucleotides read TGTGCTCTTGGGGATAATCGCCTTGCTGGGGGAGAGAACTCCTGGGACACCCGACAGATGTTTTTC.

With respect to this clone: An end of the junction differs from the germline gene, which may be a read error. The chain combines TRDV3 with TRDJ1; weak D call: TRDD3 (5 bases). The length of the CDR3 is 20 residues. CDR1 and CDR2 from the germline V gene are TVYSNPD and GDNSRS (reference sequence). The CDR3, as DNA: TGTGCCTTTCACACCGCTCATGCTACGAGGTATACGCCGGACATCGATACACTCATCTTT. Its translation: CAFHTAHATRYTPDIDTLIF.

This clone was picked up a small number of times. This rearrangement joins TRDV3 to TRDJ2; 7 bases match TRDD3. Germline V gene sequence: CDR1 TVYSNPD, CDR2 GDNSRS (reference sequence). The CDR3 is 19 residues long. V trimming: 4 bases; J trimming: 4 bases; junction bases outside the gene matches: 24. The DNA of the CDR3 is TGTGCCTCTGCTTTACCCAGGGTACTGGGGATATACCCGACAGCACAACTCTTCTTT. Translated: CASALPRVLGIYPTAQLFF.

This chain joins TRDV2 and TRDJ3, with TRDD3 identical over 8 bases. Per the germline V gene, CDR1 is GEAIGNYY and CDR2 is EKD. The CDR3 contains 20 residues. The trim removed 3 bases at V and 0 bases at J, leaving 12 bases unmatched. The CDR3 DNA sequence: TGTGCCTGTGACGAACCTGGGGGACGCCCAATCTCCTGGGACACCCGACAGATGTTTTTC. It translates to CACDEPGGRPISWDTRQMFF.

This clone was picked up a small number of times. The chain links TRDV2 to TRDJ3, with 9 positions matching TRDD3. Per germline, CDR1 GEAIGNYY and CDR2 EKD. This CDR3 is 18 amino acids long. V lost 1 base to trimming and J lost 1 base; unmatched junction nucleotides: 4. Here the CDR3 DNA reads TGTGCCTGTGACACGGGGATACGGGCTTCCTGGGACACCCGACAGATGTTTTTC. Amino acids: CACDTGIRASWDTRQMFF.

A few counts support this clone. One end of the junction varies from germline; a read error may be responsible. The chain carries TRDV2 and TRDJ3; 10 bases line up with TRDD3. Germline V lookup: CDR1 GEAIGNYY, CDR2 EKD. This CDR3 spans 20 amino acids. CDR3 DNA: TGTGCCTGTGACAAGTGCCTAAACTGGGGGATCACCTGGGACGCCCGACAGATGTTTTTC. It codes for CACDKCLNWGITWDARQMFF.

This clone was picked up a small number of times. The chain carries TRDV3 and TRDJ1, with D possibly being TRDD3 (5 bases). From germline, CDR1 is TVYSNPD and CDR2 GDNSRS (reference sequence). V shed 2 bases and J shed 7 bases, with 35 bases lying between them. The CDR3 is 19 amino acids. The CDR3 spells CAFPLFPNFGLGIRGKLIF. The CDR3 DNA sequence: TGTGCCTTTCCCCTTTTCCCCAATTTTGGGCTGGGTATAAGGGGTAAACTCATCTTT.

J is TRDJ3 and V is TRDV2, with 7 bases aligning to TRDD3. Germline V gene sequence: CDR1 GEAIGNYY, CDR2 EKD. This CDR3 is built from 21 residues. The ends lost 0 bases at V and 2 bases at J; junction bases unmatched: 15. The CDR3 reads CACDTGTGEYTGPWDTRQMFF. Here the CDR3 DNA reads TGTGCCTGTGACACCGGTACTGGGGAATACACGGGGCCCTGGGACACCCGACAGATGTTTTTC.

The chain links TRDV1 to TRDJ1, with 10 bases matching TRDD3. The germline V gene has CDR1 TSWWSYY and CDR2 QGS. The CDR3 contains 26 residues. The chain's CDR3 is CAIGELEALIVGTGGGIRGLADKLIF. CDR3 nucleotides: TGTGCGATTGGGGAACTAGAGGCCCTCATAGTCGGTACCGGAGGGGGGATACGAGGATTGGCCGATAAACTCATCTTT.

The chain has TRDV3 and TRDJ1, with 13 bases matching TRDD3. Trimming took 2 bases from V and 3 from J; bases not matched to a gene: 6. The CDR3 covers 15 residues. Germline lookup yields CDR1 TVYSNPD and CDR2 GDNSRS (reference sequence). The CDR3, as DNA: TGTGCCTTTGGTACTGGGGGATACGTGGCCGATAAACTCATCTTT. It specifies CAFGTGGYVADKLIF. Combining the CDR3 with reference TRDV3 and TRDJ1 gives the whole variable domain CDKVTQSSPDQTVASGSEVVLLCTYDTVYSNPDLFWYRIRPDYSFQFVFYGDNSRSEGADFTQGRFSVKHILTQKAFHLVISPVRTEDSATYYCAFGTGGYVADKLIFGKGTRVTVEP.

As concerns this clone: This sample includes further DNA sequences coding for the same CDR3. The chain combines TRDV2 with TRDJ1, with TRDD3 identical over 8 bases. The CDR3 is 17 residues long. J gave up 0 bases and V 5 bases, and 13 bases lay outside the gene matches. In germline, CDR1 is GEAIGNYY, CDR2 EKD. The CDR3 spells CACVSTTGGTYTDKLIF. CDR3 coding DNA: TGTGCCTGTGTGTCTACTACTGGGGGCACATACACCGATAAACTCATCTTT.

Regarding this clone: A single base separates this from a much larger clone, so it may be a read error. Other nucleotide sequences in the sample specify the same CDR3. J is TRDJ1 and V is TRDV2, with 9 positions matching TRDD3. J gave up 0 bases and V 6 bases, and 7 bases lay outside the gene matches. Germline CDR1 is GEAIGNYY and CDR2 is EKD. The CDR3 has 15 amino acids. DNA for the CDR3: TGTGCCTGTTCTTACTGGGGGACCCACACCGATAAACTCATCTTT. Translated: CACSYWGTHTDKLIF.

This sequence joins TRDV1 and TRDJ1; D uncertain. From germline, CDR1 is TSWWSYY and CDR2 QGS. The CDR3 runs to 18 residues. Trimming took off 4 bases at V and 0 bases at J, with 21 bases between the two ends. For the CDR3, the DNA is TGTGCTCTTGGGGGGCGTCCAGCCATGGTACCATACACCGATAAACTCATCTTT. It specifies CALGGRPAMVPYTDKLIF.

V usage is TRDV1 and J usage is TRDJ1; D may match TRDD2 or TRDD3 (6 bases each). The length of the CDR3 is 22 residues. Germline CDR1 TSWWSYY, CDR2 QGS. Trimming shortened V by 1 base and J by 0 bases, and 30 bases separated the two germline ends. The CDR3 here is CALGERGTSLHGGGLYTDKLIF. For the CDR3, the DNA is TGTGCTCTTGGGGAACGCGGAACTTCCTTACATGGGGGGGGGCTGTACACCGATAAACTCATCTTT.

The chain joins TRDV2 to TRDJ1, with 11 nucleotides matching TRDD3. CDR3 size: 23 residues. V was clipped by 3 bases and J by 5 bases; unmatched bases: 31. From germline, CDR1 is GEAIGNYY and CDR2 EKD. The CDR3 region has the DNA TGTGCCTGTGACCGCCTTCCTACGATTCGTACTGGGGGATATGAGGTTAAGGTAGATAAACTCATCTTT. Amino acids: CACDRLPTIRTGGYEVKVDKLIF.

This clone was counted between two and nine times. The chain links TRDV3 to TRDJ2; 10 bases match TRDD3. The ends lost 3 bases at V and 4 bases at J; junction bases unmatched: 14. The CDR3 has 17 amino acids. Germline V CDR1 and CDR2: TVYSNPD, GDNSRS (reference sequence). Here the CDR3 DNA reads TGTGCCTTCCTACGATTACTGGGGGATGAGAGGACAGCACAACTCTTCTTT. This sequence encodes CAFLRLLGDERTAQLFF.

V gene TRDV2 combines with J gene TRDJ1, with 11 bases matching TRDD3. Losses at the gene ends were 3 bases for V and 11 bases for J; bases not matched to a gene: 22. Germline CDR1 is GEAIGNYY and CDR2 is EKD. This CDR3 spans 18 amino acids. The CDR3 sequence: CACDYRLLGDKKKVWLIF. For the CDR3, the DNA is TGTGCCTGTGACTATAGGTTACTGGGGGATAAGAAGAAGGTCTGGCTCATCTTT.

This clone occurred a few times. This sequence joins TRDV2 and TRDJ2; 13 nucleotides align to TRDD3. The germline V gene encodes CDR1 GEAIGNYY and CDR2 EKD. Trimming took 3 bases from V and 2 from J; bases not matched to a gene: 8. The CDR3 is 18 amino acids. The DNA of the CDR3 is TGTGCCTGTGACTCCCTACTGGGGGATACGCCCTTGACAGCACAACTCTTCTTT. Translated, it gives CACDSLLGDTPLTAQLFF.